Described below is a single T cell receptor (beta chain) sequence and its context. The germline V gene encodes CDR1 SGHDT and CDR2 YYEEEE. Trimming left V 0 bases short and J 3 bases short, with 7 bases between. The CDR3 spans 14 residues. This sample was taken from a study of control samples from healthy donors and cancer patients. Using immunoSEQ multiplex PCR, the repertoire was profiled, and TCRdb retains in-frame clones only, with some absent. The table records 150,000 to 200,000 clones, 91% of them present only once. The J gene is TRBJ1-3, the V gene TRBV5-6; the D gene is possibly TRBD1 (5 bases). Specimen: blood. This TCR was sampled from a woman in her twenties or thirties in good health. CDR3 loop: CASSLAGVGNTIYF. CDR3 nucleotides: TGTGCCAGCAGCTTGGCGGGGGTTGGAAACACCATATATTTT. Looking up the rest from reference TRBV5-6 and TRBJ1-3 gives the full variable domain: DAGVTQSPTHLIKTRGQQVTLRCSPKSGHDTVSWYQQALGQGPQFIFQYYEEEERQRGNFPDRFSGHQFPNYSSELNVNALLLGDSALYLCASSLAGVGNTIYFGEGSWLTVV.